The 8 T cell receptor beta chains in this list originate from one sample, sequenced in a study of metastatic and nonmetastatic thyroid tumors (dated by TCRdb to about 2020). The method was PCR. TCRdb names Illumina HiSeq 4000 as the instrument used. Starting from the raw public reads, TCRdb applied fastp trimming at Q25, assembled clones with MiXCR and retained in-frame beta chains. Recorded for this sample are 25,000 to 35,000 clones; approximately 25% of them occurred a single time. The ten largest make up less than 9.5% of the sample. No patient had received any treatment before thyroid surgery. The sample consisted of blood. The receptors were sampled from a female donor with papillary thyroid cancer or a benign thyroid nodule (not recorded which). Some clones in this sample may be carry-over from other donors' samples.

This chain connects TRBV5-1 to TRBJ2-3; D is undetermined. V lost 2 bases and J 6 bases, leaving 7 bases between the germline ends. Per the germline V gene, CDR1 is SGHRS and CDR2 is YFSETQ. This CDR3 region has 12 residues. CDR3 sequence (DNA): TGCGCCAGCAGCTTACGCGAGGATACGCAGTATTTT. It is translated as CASSLREDTQYF.

Relative to its sample, this clone is medium-sized. V and J are TRBV27 and TRBJ2-7; D gene ambiguous. The CDR3 covers 11 residues. CDR1 is MNHEY and CDR2 is SMNVEV in the germline V gene (reference sequence). Trimming removed 2 bases at V and 5 bases at J, with 4 bases between. The chain's CDR3 is CASSLGDEQYF. The CDR3 coding sequence is TGTGCCAGCAGTTTAGGAGACGAGCAGTACTTC.

This clone was counted at least ten times. The genes are TRBV11-2 and TRBJ2-6; D is ambiguous. This CDR3 spans 16 amino acids. V was trimmed by 8 bases and J by 1 base, leaving 15 bases between them. In germline, CDR1 is SGHAT, CDR2 FQNNGV. This chain's CDR3 is CASSPVDFSGANVLTF. CDR3 DNA sequence: TGTGCCAGCTCTCCGGTAGACTTTTCTGGGGCCAACGTCCTGACTTTC.

This clone was seen ten or more times. The rearrangement links TRBV7-9 to TRBJ2-3, with D tentatively TRBD1 (8 bases). The CDR3 loop spans 15 amino acids. V lost 5 bases and J lost 3, with 15 bases in between. CDR1 SEHNR and CDR2 FQNEAQ come from the germline V gene (reference sequence). The CDR3 region has the DNA TGTGCCAGCAGCCCACAGGGGGGGGAAACAGATACGCAGTATTTT. Amino acid sequence: CASSPQGGETDTQYF.

This clone appeared many times. The chain links TRBV5-1 to TRBJ2-1; TRBD2 matches 11 bases. Unmatched junction bases numbered 8, after V lost 5 bases and J lost 4 bases. Germline loops: CDR1 SGHRS, CDR2 YFSETQ. This CDR3 region has 16 residues. Written as DNA, the CDR3 is TGCGCCAGCAGTCGCCCGGGACTAGCGGAATACAATGAGCAGTTCTTC. Protein: CASSRPGLAEYNEQFF.

About this clone: A much larger clonotype is one base distant, so this may be a read error. The chain's CDR3 is CSVGSVTLNEQYF. In DNA, the CDR3 is TGCAGCGTGGGAAGCGTCACTCTCAACGAGCAGTACTTC. This chain links TRBV29-1 with TRBJ2-7; no firm D call. This CDR3 contains 13 residues. Germline-derived CDR1 and CDR2 are SQVTM and ANQGSEA. Between the trimmed V and J ends, which lost 6 bases and 5 bases, there was a span of 17 bases.

The chain carries TRBV11-2 and TRBJ2-3; weak D call: TRBD2 (6 bases). V lost 6 bases and J 5 bases, leaving 15 bases between the germline ends. Germline values: CDR1 SGHAT, CDR2 FQNNGV. The CDR3 length is 14 residues. The CDR3 protein is CASSYSGVLDTQYF. DNA of the CDR3: TGTGCCAGCAGTTACTCGGGGGTTTTAGATACGCAGTATTTT.

At least ten counts were recorded for this clone. The chain uses TRBV10-3 and TRBJ1-1, with D uncertain. The CDR3 is 13 residues long. V dropped 0 bases and J dropped 5 bases, with 7 bases sitting between them. CDR1 and CDR2 from the germline V gene are ENHRY and SYGVKD. The CDR3 spells CAISESRVTEAFF. The DNA for the CDR3 is TGTGCCATCAGTGAGTCGAGGGTAACTGAAGCTTTCTTT.